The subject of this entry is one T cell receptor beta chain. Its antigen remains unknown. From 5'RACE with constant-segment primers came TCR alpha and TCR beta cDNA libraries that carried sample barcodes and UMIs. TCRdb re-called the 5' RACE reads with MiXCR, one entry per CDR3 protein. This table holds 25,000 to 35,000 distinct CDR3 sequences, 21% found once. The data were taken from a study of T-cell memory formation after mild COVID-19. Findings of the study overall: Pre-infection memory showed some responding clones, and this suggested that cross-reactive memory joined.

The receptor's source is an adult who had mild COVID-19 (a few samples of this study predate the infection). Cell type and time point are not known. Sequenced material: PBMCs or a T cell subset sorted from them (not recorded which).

The CDR3 loop is CSVELTSGNTYEQYF. The CDR3 DNA reads as TGCAGCGTGGAACTGACTAGCGGGAACACCTACGAGCAGTACTTC. The rearrangement links TRBV29-1 to TRBJ2-7; 11 nucleotides line up with TRBD2. The CDR3 covers 15 residues. The germline CDR1 and CDR2 sequences are SQVTM and ANQGSEA. The J segment lost 2 bases and the V segment lost 6 bases, leaving 9 bases of the junction unmatched.